This TCR beta chain comes out of a study of early T cells in non-severe SARS-CoV-2 infection. MiXCR, run by TCRdb on the 5' RACE reads, gives a single entry per CDR3 protein. Here the sample spans 45,000 to 65,000 distinct CDR3 sequences, 10% to 15% being singletons. The CDR3 length is 11 residues. V lost 6 bases and J 1 base, leaving 3 bases between the germline ends. The chain links TRBV12-3 or TRBV12-4 to TRBJ1-1; D is unresolved. The sequences come from whole blood, collected at baseline. The sequence came from an adult who was a healthcare worker with PCR-confirmed SARS-CoV-2 infection or an uninfected control (not recorded which). The CDR3 spells CASSRNTEAFF. CDR3 in DNA: TGTGCCAGCAGCAGGAACACTGAAGCTTTCTTT.